Following are 11 T cell receptor beta chains from one sample sequenced in a study of T-cell memory formation after mild COVID-19. TCRdb analysed the 5' RACE reads with MiXCR anew, one entry per CDR3 protein. The sample lists about 390,000 distinct CDR3 sequences, approximately 15% occurring once. Specimen: PBMCs or a T cell subset sorted from them (not recorded which). These receptors originate from a man younger than 35 who had mild COVID-19 (a few samples of this study predate the infection). Cell type and time point are not known.

The chain combines TRBV4-3 with TRBJ1-5; perhaps TRBD1 as D (6 bases). Trimming took off 0 bases at V and 6 bases at J, with 12 bases between the two ends. The CDR3 runs to 15 residues. The V gene's germline CDR1 is LGHNA and CDR2 YSLEER. CDR3 amino acids: CASSQDPRGSQPQHF. The CDR3 nucleotides read TGCGCCAGCAGCCAAGATCCCAGGGGAAGTCAGCCCCAGCATTTT.

The V gene is TRBV7-2, the J gene TRBJ1-3; TRBD1 might be the D (5 bases). V lost 1 base, J lost 4 bases, and 11 bases lay in between. Germline V gene data show CDR1 as SGHTA and CDR2 as FQGNSA. The CDR3 length is 15 residues. The CDR3, as DNA: TGTGCCAGCAGCTTAGGAGTCAGGGTCGGAAACACCATATATTTT. Translating gives CASSLGVRVGNTIYF.

The rearrangement links TRBV12-3 or TRBV12-4 to TRBJ2-7; 12 bases are a match to TRBD2. V was clipped by 2 bases and J by 0 bases; unmatched bases: 2. The CDR3 is 16 residues long. The CDR3: CASSLTSGGPSYEQYF. CDR3 nucleotides: TGTGCCAGCAGTTTAACTAGCGGGGGGCCCTCCTACGAGCAGTACTTC.

This clonotype came up many times. The CDR3 region is CASSSGTGWNTEAFF. CDR3 DNA sequence: TGTGCCAGCAGCTCCGGGACAGGGTGGAACACTGAAGCTTTCTTT. V gene TRBV7-2 combines with J gene TRBJ1-1; TRBD1 agrees at 9 bases. The CDR3 length is 15 residues. Germline CDR1 reads SGHTA; CDR2 reads FQGNSA. Losses at the gene ends were 4 bases for V and 1 base for J; bases not matched to a gene: 4.

V and J are TRBV30 and TRBJ2-7; D is undetermined. V lost 3 bases and J 3 bases, leaving 12 bases between the germline ends. This CDR3 is built from 13 residues. The germline V gene encodes CDR1 GTSNPN and CDR2 SVGIG (reference sequence). DNA for the CDR3: TGTGCCTGGAGGGGGAAGGGCCACTACGAGCAGTACTTC. Protein: CAWRGKGHYEQYF.

This clonotype was detected a few times. The V call is TRBV20-1, the J call TRBJ2-3, with 7 bases aligning to TRBD1. This CDR3 has 14 residues. Germline trimming cut 6 bases from V and 0 bases from J; bases unmatched to any gene: 6. Germline CDR1 and CDR2: DFQATT and SNEGSKA (reference sequence). DNA of the CDR3: TGCAGTGCCCCAGACAGGGATAGCACAGATACGCAGTATTTT. Amino acid sequence: CSAPDRDSTDTQYF.

The chain couples TRBV6-2 or TRBV6-3 to TRBJ2-1, with 9 nucleotides matching TRBD2. Trimming cost V 10 bases and J 6 bases; bases outside gene matches: 16. In germline, CDR1 is MNHEY, CDR2 SVGEGT. CDR3 length: 16 amino acids. The CDR3 DNA sequence: TGTGCCACCCTCCCTCTGGCGGGGGGGCCGGGCAATGAGCAGTTCTTC. This translates into CATLPLAGGPGNEQFF.

J is TRBJ2-2 and V is TRBV6-5; possibly TRBD1 for D (6 bases). Per the germline V gene, CDR1 is MNHEY and CDR2 is SVGAGI. Trimming left V 5 bases short and J 6 bases short, with 19 bases between. The CDR3 is made up of 16 amino acids. CDR3 nucleotide sequence: TGTGCCAGCAGTCCACGGGGAAGCAGGGGACCCGGGGAGCTGTTTTTT. Its protein is CASSPRGSRGPGELFF.

The gene calls are TRBV12-3 or TRBV12-4 and TRBJ2-7, with TRBD1 as a possible D gene (5 bases). This CDR3 comprises 15 residues. V was shortened by 3 bases and J by 9 bases, with 21 bases between the two germline ends. The CDR3 nucleotides are TGTGCCAGCAGTTTGGCAGGGTTGGGTAATTTCGGGCAGTACTTC. This encodes CASSLAGLGNFGQYF.

The rearrangement joins TRBV6-2 or TRBV6-3 to TRBJ2-3, with 10 nucleotides matching TRBD2. Germline lookup yields CDR1 MNHEY and CDR2 SVGEGT. This CDR3 is built from 16 residues. J lost 3 bases, V lost 6 bases, and 9 bases had no gene match. The CDR3 protein is CASRNPAGGRTDTQYF. CDR3 nucleotides: TGTGCCAGCAGGAATCCAGCGGGGGGGCGGACAGATACGCAGTATTTT.

The DNA of the CDR3 is TGTGCCAGCAGTTACTGGGTCAGCTCCATGAACACTGAAGCTTTCTTT. It specifies CASSYWVSSMNTEAFF. The chain uses TRBV6-5 and TRBJ1-1; unclear D gene. V was pared by 1 base and J by 0 bases, with 12 bases between. Germline values: CDR1 MNHEY, CDR2 SVGAGI. This CDR3 has 16 residues.